In its sample, the clone carrying this TCR beta chain ranks as medium-sized (0.01 to 0.1%). Its antigen is still unknown. The CDR3 is made up of 15 amino acids. V lost 2 bases, J lost 2 bases, and 13 bases lay in between. The germline V gene encodes CDR1 MNHEY and CDR2 SMNVEV (reference sequence). TCRdb's copy holds only in-frame clones and misses some; the assay was immunoSEQ multiplex PCR. Here the sample spans about 83,000 clones, approximately 90% being singletons. The data were obtained in a study of T cell responses to AZD1222 COVID-19 vaccine. Study findings and constraints: No repertoire was sampled before or during the peak T cell response, only after it.

The TCR sequence derives from an adult who received the AZD1222 COVID-19 vaccine. The sample here was peripheral blood, taken 28 days after the second AZD1222 dose. This chain joins TRBV27 and TRBJ2-7; D unresolved. The CDR3 nucleotides read TGTGCCAGCAGTTTAGGATTCGACATTACCTACGAGCAGTACTTC. This translates into CASSLGFDITYEQYF.